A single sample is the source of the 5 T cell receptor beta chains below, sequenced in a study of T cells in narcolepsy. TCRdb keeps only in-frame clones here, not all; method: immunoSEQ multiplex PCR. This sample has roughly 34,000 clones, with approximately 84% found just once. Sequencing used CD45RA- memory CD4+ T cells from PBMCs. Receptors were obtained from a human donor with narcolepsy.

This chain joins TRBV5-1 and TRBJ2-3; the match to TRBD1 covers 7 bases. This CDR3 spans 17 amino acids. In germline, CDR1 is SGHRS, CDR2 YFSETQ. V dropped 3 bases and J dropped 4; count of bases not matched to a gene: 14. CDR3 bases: TGCGCCAGCAGCTCCAAAGGGGGCGGGTCTGATCCAGATACGCAGTATTTT. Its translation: CASSSKGGGSDPDTQYF. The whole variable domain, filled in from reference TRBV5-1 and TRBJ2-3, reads KAGVTQTPRYLIKTRGQQVTLSCSPISGHRSVSWYQQTPGQGLQFLFEYFSETQRNKGNFPGRFSGRQFSNSRSEMNVSTLELGDSALYLCASSSKGGGSDPDTQYFGPGTRLTVL.

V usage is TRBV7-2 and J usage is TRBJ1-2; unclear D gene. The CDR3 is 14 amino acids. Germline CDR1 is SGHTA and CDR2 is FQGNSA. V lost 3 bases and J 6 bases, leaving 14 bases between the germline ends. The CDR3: CASSFFQEGNGYTF. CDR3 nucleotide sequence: TGTGCCAGCAGCTTTTTTCAGGAAGGAAATGGCTACACCTTC.

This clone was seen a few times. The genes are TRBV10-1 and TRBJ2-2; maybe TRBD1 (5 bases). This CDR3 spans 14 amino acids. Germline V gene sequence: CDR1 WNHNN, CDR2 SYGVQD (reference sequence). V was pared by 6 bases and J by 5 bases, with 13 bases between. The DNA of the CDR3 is TGCGCCAGCAGCCCACACGACAGTACCGGGGAGCTGTTTTTT. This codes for CASSPHDSTGELFF.

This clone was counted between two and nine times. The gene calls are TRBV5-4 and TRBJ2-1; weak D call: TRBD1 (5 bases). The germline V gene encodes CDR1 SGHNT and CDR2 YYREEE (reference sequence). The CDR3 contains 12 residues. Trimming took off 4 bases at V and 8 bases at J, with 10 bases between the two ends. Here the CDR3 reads CASSIGDYEQFF. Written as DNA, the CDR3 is TGTGCCAGCAGCATAGGGGATTATGAGCAGTTCTTC.

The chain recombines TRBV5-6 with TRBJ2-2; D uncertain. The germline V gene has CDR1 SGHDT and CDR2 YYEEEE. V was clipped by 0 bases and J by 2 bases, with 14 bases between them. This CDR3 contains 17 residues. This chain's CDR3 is CASSLVGPGRNTGELFF. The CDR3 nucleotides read TGTGCCAGCAGCTTGGTCGGGCCGGGTCGAAACACCGGGGAGCTGTTTTTT.